This T cell receptor (beta chain) was recovered during a study of early T cells in non-severe SARS-CoV-2 infection. Attachment of unique molecular identifiers was made to individual cDNA molecules. Each CDR3 protein gets one entry after TCRdb re-called the 5' RACE reads with MiXCR. The profile shows around 83,000 distinct CDR3 sequences, about 9.4% of them singletons. This clonotype was seen a handful of times. This CDR3 comprises 17 residues. V lost 3 bases and J lost 1, with 18 bases in between. From germline, CDR1 is LGHDT and CDR2 YNNKEL (reference sequence). This sequence originates from an adult who was a healthcare worker with PCR-confirmed SARS-CoV-2 infection or an uninfected control (not recorded which). This chain connects TRBV3-1 to TRBJ2-5; TRBD2 might be the D (6 bases). This sample comprised whole blood, obtained at baseline. The CDR3 sequence is CASSQVTGAGVQETQYF. Here the CDR3 DNA reads TGTGCCAGCAGCCAGGTCACGGGAGCGGGTGTCCAAGAGACCCAGTACTTC.